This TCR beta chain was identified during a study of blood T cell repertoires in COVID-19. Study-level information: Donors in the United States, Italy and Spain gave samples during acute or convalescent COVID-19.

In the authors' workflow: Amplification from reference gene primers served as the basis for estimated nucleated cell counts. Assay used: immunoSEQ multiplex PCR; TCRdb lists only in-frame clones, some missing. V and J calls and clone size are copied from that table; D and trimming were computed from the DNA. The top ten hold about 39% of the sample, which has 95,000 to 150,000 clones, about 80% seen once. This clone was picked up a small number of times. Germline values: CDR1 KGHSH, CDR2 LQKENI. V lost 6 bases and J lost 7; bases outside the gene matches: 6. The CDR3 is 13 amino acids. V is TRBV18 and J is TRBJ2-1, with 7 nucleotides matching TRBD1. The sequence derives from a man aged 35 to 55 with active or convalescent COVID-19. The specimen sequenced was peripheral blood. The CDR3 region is CASSPDRVNEQFF. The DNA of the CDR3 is TGTGCCAGCTCTCCTGACAGGGTAAATGAGCAGTTCTTC.